These 12 T cell receptor beta chains came from one sample sequenced in a study of vaccination and CD4 T cells after COVID-19 (dated by TCRdb to 2022 to 2024). Libraries came from PCR. The instrument was an Illumina iSeq 100. DNA from cultured CD4+ T cells was subjected to TCR sequencing with the Oncomine TCR Beta short-read assay at the Johns Hopkins FTIC core. The public reads were reprocessed in TCRdb via fastp at Q25 and MiXCR, keeping in-frame beta chains. Rows are unified per CDR3 protein, each entry keeping the most common DNA and genes. The sample yields about 21,000 distinct CDR3 sequences; approximately 50% were counted once. The ten largest make up over 15% of the sample. No antigen has been assigned to these receptors. In light of the paper, this sample's treatment or condition label describes: roughly 11-day PBMC culture with coronavirus spike peptide pools or control peptides (ViraFEST assay).

Input material: CD4+ T cells from blood, cultured in vitro. The source of these receptors is a human donor who had recovered from COVID-19.

This sequence joins TRBV2 and TRBJ1-6; D is unresolved. CDR3 length: 16 residues. Germline-derived CDR1 and CDR2 are SNHLY and FYNNEI. Trimming removed 4 bases from V and 7 bases from J, with 17 bases in between. The CDR3 DNA reads as TGTGCCAGCAGTGCAAGTGGGTACGGTGCCAATTCACCCCTCCACTTT. Translating it yields CASSASGYGANSPLHF.

The rearrangement uses TRBV11-3 and TRBJ2-5; D is ambiguous. The CDR3 has 12 amino acids. Trimming pared 4 bases from V and 5 bases from J, leaving 8 bases between. Germline CDR1 SGHNT, CDR2 YENEEA. This chain's CDR3 is CASSSGAETQYF. CDR3 nucleotides: TGTGCCAGCAGCTCCGGAGCGGAGACCCAGTACTTC.

The chain carries TRBV4-3 and TRBJ2-2, with D tentatively TRBD2 (5 bases). The CDR3 contains 16 residues. Germline V lookup: CDR1 LGHNA, CDR2 YSLEER. Trimming shortened V by 1 base and J by 2 bases, and 11 bases separated the two germline ends. CDR3 residues: CASSQGSGGNTGELFF. CDR3 in DNA: TGCGCCAGCAGCCAAGGAAGCGGAGGTAACACCGGGGAGCTGTTTTTT.

The V and J genes are TRBV18 and TRBJ2-7; no clear D gene. There are 13 residues in the CDR3. CDR1 and CDR2 (germline): KGHSH, LQKENI. The germline V and J ends were trimmed by 1 base and 3 bases, with 7 bases remaining between them. In DNA, the CDR3 is TGTGCCAGCTCACCACTGGAGAGCTACGAGCAGTACTTC. Encoded protein: CASSPLESYEQYF.

V gene TRBV6-2 or TRBV6-3 combines with J gene TRBJ2-7, with 11 bases fitting TRBD2. V was pared by 5 bases and J by 3 bases, with 6 bases of the junction left unmatched. This CDR3 comprises 15 residues. Per germline, CDR1 MNHEY and CDR2 SVGEGT. DNA of the CDR3: TGTGCCAGCAGTACCCGGCTAGCGGGGGGCTACGAGCAGTACTTC. Its translation is CASSTRLAGGYEQYF.

The chain employs TRBV19 and TRBJ2-5; 8 bases agree with TRBD2. CDR1 and CDR2 from the germline V gene are LNHDA and SQIVND (reference sequence). The CDR3 runs 14 residues. The V gene end was trimmed by 5 bases and the J gene end by 5 bases; junction bases not matched to a gene: 7. The CDR3 region has the DNA TGTGCCAGTAGTTCAAGCGGGAGTGGTGAGACCCAGTACTTC. Protein product: CASSSSGSGETQYF.

This clonotype was seen more than once but under ten times. The chain recombines TRBV11-2 with TRBJ2-7; 11 positions agree with TRBD1. Germline V CDR1 and CDR2: SGHAT, FQNNGV. The CDR3 sequence is 18 residues long. Germline trimming cut 4 bases from V and 3 bases from J; bases unmatched to any gene: 14. The CDR3 DNA reads TGTGCCAGCAGCTCCCAAAGGGGTGTGGGGACAGGGGGCTACGAGCAGTACTTC. This gives the protein CASSSQRGVGTGGYEQYF.

The chain employs TRBV12-3 or TRBV12-4 and TRBJ1-5; 10 bases agree with TRBD1. Trimming cost V 5 bases and J 2 bases; bases outside gene matches: 6. CDR3 size: 16 residues. The CDR3 spells CASSPRTGGGNQPQHF. In DNA form, the CDR3 reads TGTGCCAGCAGTCCTAGGACAGGGGGAGGCAATCAGCCCCAGCATTTT.

The V and J genes are TRBV28 and TRBJ1-2; the D is unclear. V lost 3 bases, J lost 2 bases, and 7 bases lay in between. The CDR3 is 13 amino acids. From germline, CDR1 is MDHEN and CDR2 SYDVKM. CDR3 sequence: CASSFQENYGYTF. The CDR3 DNA reads TGTGCCAGCAGTTTTCAGGAGAACTATGGCTACACCTTC.

V gene TRBV6-1 combines with J gene TRBJ2-5, with 7 nucleotides matching TRBD2. This CDR3 contains 14 residues. CDR1 and CDR2 (germline): MNHNS, SASEGT. The CDR3 is CSTAVMGGSETQYF. The DNA for the CDR3 is TGTTCGACAGCAGTTATGGGGGGGTCGGAGACCCAGTACTTC.

This chain connects TRBV10-1 to TRBJ2-3; D may be TRBD2 (5 bases). The ends were cut back, 2 bases at V and 2 bases at J, with 8 bases in the middle. The CDR3 has 14 amino acids. The germline V gene has CDR1 WNHNN and CDR2 SYGVQD (reference sequence). CDR3 DNA sequence: TGCGCCAGCAGTGAGGGCGGGTACACAGATACGCAGTATTTT. Translating it yields CASSEGGYTDTQYF.

The chain uses TRBV19 and TRBJ2-7, with 10 nucleotides matching TRBD2. V shed 3 bases and J 7 bases; nucleotides not matched to a gene: 6. Germline lookup yields CDR1 LNHDA and CDR2 SQIVND (reference sequence). This CDR3 comprises 14 residues. CDR3 nucleotide sequence: TGTGCCAGTAGTATGAGCGGGAGGGCGCGGGAGCAGTACTTC. This translates into CASSMSGRAREQYF.